A single sample is the source of the 17 T cell receptor beta chains below, sequenced in a study of shared clonotypes between healthy human individuals. Produced via immunoSEQ multiplex PCR; TCRdb's table is partial and in-frame only. This table holds 2 million to 2.5 million clones, roughly 96% found once. The sequencing input was naive CD4+ T cells sorted from blood. Stated subset: CD45RA+ positively selected. All receptors derive from a man between 18 and 29 years old in good health.

This rearrangement joins TRBV30 to TRBJ1-2, with a weak D call TRBD1 (5 bases). CDR3 length: 15 residues. From germline, CDR1 is GTSNPN and CDR2 SVGIG (reference sequence). V shed 3 bases and J shed 1 base, with 15 bases lying between them. DNA of the CDR3: TGTGCCTGGAGCCCCGGGACGGCACTTAACTATGGCTACACCTTC. Encoded protein: CAWSPGTALNYGYTF.

This clone was recorded once. This sequence joins TRBV5-1 and TRBJ1-1; weak D call: TRBD1 (6 bases). Looked up from germline, CDR1 is SGHRS and CDR2 is YFSETQ. The CDR3 is made up of 15 amino acids. The V end was cut by 2 bases, the J end by 1 base, with 12 bases between. The CDR3 loop is CASSFMDSRNTEAFF. The CDR3 bases are TGCGCCAGCAGCTTTATGGACAGCAGGAACACTGAAGCTTTCTTT.

This clone was detected only once. The chain has TRBV2 and TRBJ2-7; tentative D call: TRBD1 (6 bases). The CDR3 is 12 amino acids. Trimming took off 11 bases at V and 0 bases at J, with 11 bases between the two ends. The germline V gene has CDR1 SNHLY and CDR2 FYNNEI. The CDR3 region is CAGSGDSYEQYF. CDR3 in DNA: TGTGCCGGCTCAGGGGACTCCTACGAGCAGTACTTC.

The chain has TRBV7-9 and TRBJ2-1, with D possibly called TRBD1 or TRBD2 (5 bases each). This CDR3 has 15 residues. Per the germline V gene, CDR1 is SEHNR and CDR2 is FQNEAQ (reference sequence). Trimming pared 1 base from V and 9 bases from J, leaving 16 bases between. CDR3 nucleotides: TGTGCCAGCAGCTTAGGTGGCAGGGCTGGGGGTGAGCAGTTCTTC. Protein sequence: CASSLGGRAGGEQFF.

The chain carries TRBV28 and TRBJ1-2, with 8 bases aligning to TRBD1. The junction had 14 bases not matched to a gene; V was cut back by 6 bases and J by 8 bases. CDR3 length: 15 amino acids. Germline V gene data show CDR1 as MDHEN and CDR2 as SYDVKM. The CDR3 spells CASRSPGQGLRGYTF. The CDR3 nucleotides are TGTGCCAGCAGAAGCCCCGGACAGGGACTAAGGGGCTACACCTTC.

The V call is TRBV7-9, the J call TRBJ2-7, with D possibly matching TRBD1 (6 bases). V shed 5 bases and J shed 5 bases, with 13 bases lying between them. The germline V gene encodes CDR1 SEHNR and CDR2 FQNEAQ (reference sequence). The CDR3 contains 13 residues. CDR3 DNA: TGTGCCAGCAGCACCCGTAACAGGGACGAGCAGTACTTC. This sequence encodes CASSTRNRDEQYF.

This chain uses TRBV18 with TRBJ2-1, with 8 nucleotides matching TRBD1. The ends lost 5 bases at V and 8 bases at J; junction bases unmatched: 8. The CDR3 is 14 amino acids. The V gene's germline CDR1 is KGHSH and CDR2 LQKENI. The CDR3 spells CASSGLQGGDEQFF. The DNA of the CDR3 is TGTGCCAGCTCAGGACTACAGGGGGGCGATGAGCAGTTCTTC.

This chain connects TRBV10-3 to TRBJ1-1; TRBD1 might be the D (5 bases). The CDR3 sequence is 13 residues long. Germline V CDR1 and CDR2: ENHRY, SYGVKD. Trimming removed 11 bases at V and 3 bases at J, with 16 bases between. CDR3 protein: CAGGRGSDTEAFF. In DNA form, the CDR3 reads TGTGCCGGGGGAAGGGGATCGGACACTGAAGCTTTCTTT.

The rearrangement links TRBV23-1 to TRBJ2-7, with TRBD1 as a possible D gene (6 bases). TRBV23-1 is an ORF, and what it does is uncertain. The CDR3 length is 15 residues. The ends were cut back, 10 bases at V and 3 bases at J, with 22 bases in the middle. Here the CDR3 DNA reads TGCGCCACCCCCGGTACGTCGAAGGGGGACTACGAGCAGTACTTC. This sequence encodes CATPGTSKGDYEQYF.

The chain has TRBV6-4 and TRBJ2-7, with 10 bases that match TRBD1. The CDR3 is 16 residues long. V lost 2 bases and J lost 5; bases outside the gene matches: 9. CDR1 MRHNA and CDR2 SNTAGT come from the germline V gene. The CDR3 reads CASSDRPGQGNHEQYF. CDR3 nucleotides: TGTGCCAGCAGTGACCGACCGGGACAGGGGAACCACGAGCAGTACTTC.

As for this clone: Other DNA sequences in this sample translate to the same CDR3. The chain is built from TRBV6-1 and TRBJ1-2; D unclear. CDR1 and CDR2 from the germline V gene are MNHNS and SASEGT. This CDR3 is built from 14 residues. Trimming shortened V by 3 bases and J by 2 bases, and 10 bases separated the two germline ends. DNA of the CDR3: TGTGCCAGCAGTGAGGGAGGATCGAACTATGGCTACACCTTC. Protein product: CASSEGGSNYGYTF.

CDR3 DNA sequence: TGTGCCAGCAGTTTGACAGCGAGCCTCTACGAGCAGTACTTC. Amino acid sequence: CASSLTASLYEQYF. The genes are TRBV27 and TRBJ2-7; perhaps TRBD1 as D (5 bases). The V gene lost 3 bases and the J gene lost 3 bases, with 12 bases spanning the gap. The length of the CDR3 is 14 residues. Germline V gene lookup returns CDR1 MNHEY and CDR2 SMNVEV (reference sequence).

The chain couples TRBV28 to TRBJ1-5; D uncertain. The CDR3 loop spans 15 amino acids. The V end lost 6 bases, the J end lost 1 base, and 13 bases lay between the germline ends. Germline V CDR1 and CDR2: MDHEN, SYDVKM. CDR3 nucleotides: TGTGCCAGCAGCTCCCCGGGAGTGAGCAATCAGCCCCAGCATTTT. Translating it yields CASSSPGVSNQPQHF. Full variable domain (missing parts from reference TRBV28 and TRBJ1-5): DVKVTQSSRYLVKRTGEKVFLECVQDMDHENMFWYRQDPGLGLRLIYFSYDVKMKEKGDIPEGYSVSREKKERFSLILESASTNQTSMYLCASSSPGVSNQPQHFGDGTRLSIL.

The chain combines TRBV2 with TRBJ1-2; D unresolved. Deletions cut 3 bases from V and 7 bases from J, with 15 bases between. This CDR3 spans 14 amino acids. In germline, CDR1 is SNHLY, CDR2 FYNNEI. CDR3 sequence (DNA): TGTGCCAGCAGTGATCATACGACGGGGAGTGGCTACACCTTC. This sequence encodes CASSDHTTGSGYTF.

The rearrangement joins TRBV30 to TRBJ2-7; D is possibly TRBD1 (5 bases). V lost 4 bases and J 2 bases, leaving 12 bases between the germline ends. The germline V gene encodes CDR1 GTSNPN and CDR2 SVGIG (reference sequence). The CDR3 sequence is 13 residues long. The CDR3 sequence: CAWTLGQTYEQYF. The CDR3 DNA reads as TGTGCCTGGACCTTAGGACAAACCTACGAGCAGTACTTC.

The CDR3 nucleotides read TGTGCCAGCAGCTTCAGAGCGGGGGGAACCGGGGAGCTGTTTTTT. This translates into CASSFRAGGTGELFF. The chain couples TRBV7-3 to TRBJ2-2; 9 bases map to TRBD2. The CDR3 spans 15 residues. Looked up from germline, CDR1 is SGHTA and CDR2 is FQGTGA. V trimming: 3 bases; J trimming: 5 bases; junction bases outside the gene matches: 4.

V usage is TRBV6-5 and J usage is TRBJ1-2; TRBD1 matches 7 bases. The length of the CDR3 is 11 residues. Losses at the gene ends were 9 bases for V and 7 bases for J; bases not matched to a gene: 5. Looked up from germline, CDR1 is MNHEY and CDR2 is SVGAGI. The chain's CDR3 is CASSDRVGYTF. The CDR3 DNA sequence: TGTGCCAGTTCCGACAGGGTTGGCTACACCTTC.